The 21 T cell receptor beta chains presented below share a single source sample, sequenced in a study of blood T cell repertoires in COVID-19. The assay was immunoSEQ multiplex PCR, and TCRdb's table has in-frame clones only and misses some. This table has roughly 100,000 clones, 70% to 90% appearing once. The sample comprised peripheral blood. The receptors come from a human donor with COVID-19, enrolled during active disease. The donor label of this sample is uncertain.

This chain connects TRBV24-1 to TRBJ1-5; 7 nucleotides align to TRBD1. V was pared by 7 bases and J by 3 bases, with 5 bases of the junction left unmatched. The CDR3 length is 14 residues. The germline V gene has CDR1 KGHDR and CDR2 SFDVKD. The CDR3 DNA reads as TGTGCCACCAGCGGCAGGGGGACCAATCAGCCCCAGCATTTT. Residues: CATSGRGTNQPQHF.

J is TRBJ1-1 and V is TRBV19; D possibly corresponds to TRBD1 (6 bases). This CDR3 spans 13 amino acids. Trimming removed 6 bases from V and 4 bases from J, with 12 bases in between. Germline V gene lookup returns CDR1 LNHDA and CDR2 SQIVND (reference sequence). This CDR3 is CASSLTGGTEAFF. The CDR3 nucleotides read TGTGCCAGTAGCCTGACAGGTGGCACTGAAGCTTTCTTT.

J is TRBJ1-1 and V is TRBV6-1; 7 bases fit TRBD1. Losses at the gene ends were 3 bases for V and 5 bases for J; bases not matched to a gene: 3. Germline V gene sequence: CDR1 MNHNS, CDR2 SASEGT. The CDR3 is 13 amino acids. The CDR3 loop reads CASSDGQATEAFF. CDR3 coding DNA: TGTGCCAGCAGTGACGGACAGGCGACTGAAGCTTTCTTT.

The V gene is TRBV20-1, the J gene TRBJ1-1; D is unclear. Germline CDR1 and CDR2: DFQATT and SNEGSKA (reference sequence). Between the trimmed V and J ends, which lost 3 bases and 4 bases, there was a span of 9 bases. This CDR3 region has 12 residues. CDR3 DNA: TGCAGTGCTAGTATCCGTCCCACTGAAGCTTTCTTT. Amino acid sequence: CSASIRPTEAFF.

This clone has a handful of counts. The chain combines TRBV15 with TRBJ2-7, with D possibly being TRBD1 (5 bases). The V gene lost 0 bases and the J gene lost 2 bases, with 8 bases spanning the gap. Per germline, CDR1 LNHNV and CDR2 YYDKDF (reference sequence). The CDR3 runs to 14 residues. The CDR3 DNA is TGTGCCACCAGCAGAGATACAGGTCCCTACGAGCAGTACTTC. Residues: CATSRDTGPYEQYF.

The chain couples TRBV19 to TRBJ2-3; 11 bases line up with TRBD1. Germline V lookup: CDR1 LNHDA, CDR2 SQIVND (reference sequence). The CDR3 covers 16 residues. Trimming cost V 3 bases and J 6 bases; bases outside gene matches: 8. In nucleotides, the CDR3 is TGTGCCAGTAGTATCTGGACAGGGGGCGATTCGGATACGCAGTATTTT. It specifies CASSIWTGGDSDTQYF.

This sequence joins TRBV29-1 and TRBJ2-7, with TRBD1 as a possible D gene (6 bases). The CDR3 is 12 amino acids. The germline V and J ends were trimmed by 7 bases and 0 bases, with 10 bases remaining between them. Germline CDR1 and CDR2: SQVTM and ANQGSEA. The CDR3 DNA is TGCAGCGCCCGACAGGACTCCTACGAGCAGTACTTC. It translates to CSARQDSYEQYF.

The chain has TRBV19 and TRBJ1-6, with 7 bases aligning to TRBD1. The CDR3 is 14 amino acids. Germline V CDR1 and CDR2: LNHDA, SQIVND (reference sequence). The J segment lost 10 bases and the V segment lost 3 bases, leaving 6 bases of the junction unmatched. CDR3 sequence: CASSMRQGGSPLHF. The CDR3 DNA follows: TGTGCCAGTAGTATGAGACAGGGAGGATCACCCCTCCACTTT.

The chain has TRBV6-5 and TRBJ2-2; D not certain. Germline CDR1 and CDR2: MNHEY and SVGAGI. V was cut by 6 bases and J by 4 bases, with 9 bases left in between. The CDR3 sequence is 13 residues long. The CDR3 nucleotides read TGTGCCAGCAGCATCATTTCCACCGGGGAGCTGTTTTTT. Translated: CASSIISTGELFF.

V is TRBV10-1 and J is TRBJ2-1; TRBD1 matches at 7 bases. This CDR3 is 14 amino acids long. J was trimmed by 5 bases and V by 5 bases; bases with no gene match: 6. Germline values: CDR1 WNHNN, CDR2 SYGVQD (reference sequence). Here the CDR3 reads CASSYTGQDNEQFF. CDR3 nucleotides: TGCGCCAGCAGTTATACCGGACAGGACAATGAGCAGTTCTTC.

The rearrangement links TRBV6-5 to TRBJ1-1; 10 bases match TRBD1. V lost 7 bases to trimming and J lost 1 base; unmatched junction nucleotides: 6. CDR1 MNHEY and CDR2 SVGAGI come from the germline V gene. This CDR3 comprises 15 residues. CDR3 amino acids: CASTKDRGENTEAFF. CDR3 in DNA: TGTGCCAGCACCAAGGACAGGGGGGAGAACACTGAAGCTTTCTTT.

The chain is built from TRBV5-1 and TRBJ1-2; unclear D gene. The CDR3 consists of 15 residues. Germline assignment: CDR1 SGHRS and CDR2 YFSETQ. V dropped 0 bases and J dropped 8 bases, with 17 bases sitting between them. CDR3 amino acids: CASSLEVEGPGGYTF. As DNA, the CDR3 is TGCGCCAGCAGCTTGGAGGTTGAGGGTCCCGGCGGCTACACCTTC.

The chain uses TRBV2 and TRBJ1-2; possible D gene TRBD1, 5 bases. The CDR3 is made up of 14 amino acids. Germline loops: CDR1 SNHLY, CDR2 FYNNEI. V was pared by 2 bases and J by 8 bases, with 15 bases between. CDR3 sequence: CASSELTPAGGYTF. For the CDR3, the DNA is TGTGCCAGCAGTGAATTGACACCTGCAGGGGGCTACACCTTC.

The chain couples TRBV5-6 to TRBJ2-7, with TRBD2 identical over 7 bases. The V gene's germline CDR1 is SGHDT and CDR2 YYEEEE. CDR3 length equals 14 residues. Trimming removed 4 bases from V and 3 bases from J; junction bases left unmatched: 7. CDR3 sequence: CASSAGEGSYEQYF. The CDR3 nucleotides read TGTGCCAGCAGCGCCGGGGAGGGGAGCTACGAGCAGTACTTC.

The chain couples TRBV20-1 to TRBJ2-1; a weak D match, TRBD1 (6 bases). This CDR3 region has 11 residues. From germline, CDR1 is DFQATT and CDR2 SNEGSKA (reference sequence). The CDR3 DNA follows: TGCAGGGGCGTGGGACAAACTGAGCAGTTCTTC. This encodes CRGVGQTEQFF.

The rearrangement uses TRBV5-1 and TRBJ1-3, with D possibly TRBD1 on 6 matching bases. Looked up from germline, CDR1 is SGHRS and CDR2 is YFSETQ. This CDR3 region has 15 residues. Trimming removed 7 bases from V and 4 bases from J, with 18 bases in between. The CDR3 DNA sequence: TGCGCCAGCCGGACAGAAGTCTCGGCCGGAAACACCATATATTTT. As protein: CASRTEVSAGNTIYF.

V is TRBV25-1 and J is TRBJ2-7, with 8 positions matching TRBD1. This CDR3 has 16 residues. Looked up from germline, CDR1 is MGHDK and CDR2 is SYGVNS. V shed 4 bases, J shed 2 bases, and the junction held 10 bases outside the gene matches. The CDR3 protein is CASSGGPGQVTYEQYF. DNA of the CDR3: TGTGCCAGCAGTGGAGGACCGGGACAGGTGACCTACGAGCAGTACTTC.

V is TRBV19 and J is TRBJ1-5; weak D call: TRBD1 (5 bases). The germline gives CDR1 LNHDA, CDR2 SQIVND (reference sequence). V was clipped by 6 bases and J by 6 bases, with 18 bases between them. This CDR3 has 15 amino acids. In DNA, the CDR3 is TGTGCCAGTAGACCGCAGGGCAGGGTAGCTCAGCCCCAGCATTTT. It yields the protein CASRPQGRVAQPQHF.

This chain uses TRBV9 with TRBJ2-7; 8 bases line up with TRBD1. V was clipped by 7 bases and J by 5 bases; unmatched bases: 14. Per germline, CDR1 SGDLS and CDR2 YYNGEE. The CDR3 is made up of 15 amino acids. The CDR3 sequence: CASASRPGGEDEQYF. In DNA, the CDR3 is TGTGCCAGCGCCAGCCGCCCAGGGGGCGAGGACGAGCAGTACTTC.

This rearrangement joins TRBV5-4 to TRBJ1-4, with 9 bases that match TRBD1. The V and J ends lost 4 bases and 7 bases, in that order; junction bases with no gene match: 11. This CDR3 is built from 16 residues. From germline, CDR1 is SGHNT and CDR2 YYREEE (reference sequence). DNA for the CDR3: TGTGCCAGCAGCAGACAGACAGGGGGAAAAGGTGAAAAACTGTTTTTT. Amino acids: CASSRQTGGKGEKLFF.

This chain joins TRBV2 and TRBJ1-3, with 7 positions matching TRBD1. Unmatched junction bases numbered 8, after V lost 3 bases and J lost 0 bases. Germline CDR1 is SNHLY and CDR2 is FYNNEI. This CDR3 comprises 17 residues. For the CDR3, the DNA is TGTGCCAGCAGTGATCGAGACAGGGCTAACTCTGGAAACACCATATATTTT. It encodes CASSDRDRANSGNTIYF.